This TCR beta chain was recorded in a study of vaccination effects on CD4 cells after COVID-19. Study-level background: The median interval between the second dose and post-vaccine sampling was 72 days. Study findings and constraints: Infection- and vaccine-induced clones contracted markedly late after vaccination.

Data came from immunoSEQ multiplex PCR; TCRdb stores just in-frame clones and leaves some out. The sample has 60,000 to 90,000 clones; approximately 82% are singletons. From germline, CDR1 is MNHEY and CDR2 SVGAGI. CDR3 length: 14 amino acids. The V end lost 5 bases, the J end lost 1 base, and 11 bases lay between the germline ends. To note about this clone: What it binds is not known.

ViraFEST used viral peptide pools to expand antigen-specific CD4+ T cells before sequencing. A roughly ten-day culture period preceded the isolation of CD4+ T cells. Participants each got two BNT162b2 or mRNA-1273 vaccine doses. Each vaccine recipient was nucleocapsid antibody negative and had no prior SARS-CoV-2 infection. Half-medium exchanges with IL-2 medium took place on days 3 and 7. The starting material was CD4+ T cells from PBMCs cultured with HCoV-229E spike peptides, obtained after COVID-19 vaccination. This clonotype originated in a human donor who received a COVID-19 vaccine. This sequence joins TRBV6-5 and TRBJ1-1; D may be TRBD1 (6 bases). CDR3: CASSPGQPNTEAFF. In DNA, the CDR3 is TGTGCCAGCAGTCCCGGACAGCCGAACACTGAAGCTTTCTTT.